The entry below describes one T cell receptor beta chain. With 5 bases clipped from V and 3 bases from J, the junction kept 4 bases outside the gene matches. CDR3 length equals 13 residues. The data are from a study of T cell responses to AZD1222 COVID-19 vaccine. Sequenced by immunoSEQ multiplex PCR; TCRdb stores in-frame clones only, minus some. The sample carries 150,000 to 180,000 clones, 70% to 90% recorded once. Sequenced here: peripheral blood, sampled on day 0 of MenACWY control vaccination. This chain joins TRBV12-3 or TRBV12-4 and TRBJ2-7, with 7 nucleotides matching TRBD2. The clonotype originates from an adult in good health. DNA for the CDR3: TGTGCCAGCAGTCGGACTAGTGTCTACGAGCAGTACTTC. This sequence encodes CASSRTSVYEQYF.